This TCR beta chain was identified during a study of OX40 agonist ivuxolimab in advanced cancers. Generated by immunoSEQ multiplex PCR, the TCRdb table keeps only in-frame clones and is missing some. The sample has roughly 81,000 clones; 85% to 95% are singletons. This clone was recorded once. Its antigen is not identified. Points from the study as a whole: By week 6 at 0.1 to 3.0 mg/kg, blood CD4+ and CD8+ T cells had expanded clonally.

The V gene's germline CDR1 is KGHSH and CDR2 LQKENI. Deletions cut 1 base from V and 0 bases from J, with 10 bases between. The CDR3 spans 16 residues. Material: CD4+ or CD8+ T cells sorted from blood, obtained in a trial of the OX40 agonist ivuxolimab. This receptor was identified in an adult with an advanced solid tumor such as melanoma, head and neck, liver or kidney cancer. The chain employs TRBV18 and TRBJ1-3; D uncertain. CDR3: CASSPQRSSSGNTIYF. The CDR3 nucleotides are TGTGCCAGCTCACCACAAAGGAGCTCCTCTGGAAACACCATATATTTT.